This TCR beta chain came from a study of Tregs in tolerant kidney transplant recipients. Study summary: The nonmyeloablative bone marrow transplants came from related graft donors, with transient mixed chimerism.

Concerning this clone: The antigen remains undetermined.

Profiled with immunoSEQ multiplex PCR; TCRdb holds only in-frame clones, not every one. The table has fewer than 100,000 clones, around 90% seen once. With 6 bases removed from V and 2 bases from J, the gap between germline ends came to 17 bases. The CDR3 is made up of 16 amino acids. Germline assignment: CDR1 SGDLS and CDR2 YYNGEE. The study, taken as a whole, reports: Nucleotide sequences could not be compared across some patients' samples due to primer changes. Donor-specific Treg expansion exceeded global Treg expansion in tolerant patients, suggesting antigen drive.

The genes are TRBV9 and TRBJ2-2; a possible D gene is TRBD2 (6 bases). Sequencing was performed on Tregs from blood, taken before the transplant. The receptor was derived from a human donor who received a combined kidney and bone marrow transplant. The CDR3 loop reads CASTPAGSANTGELFF. CDR3 coding DNA: TGTGCCAGCACCCCGGCCGGGAGCGCCAACACCGGGGAGCTGTTTTTT.